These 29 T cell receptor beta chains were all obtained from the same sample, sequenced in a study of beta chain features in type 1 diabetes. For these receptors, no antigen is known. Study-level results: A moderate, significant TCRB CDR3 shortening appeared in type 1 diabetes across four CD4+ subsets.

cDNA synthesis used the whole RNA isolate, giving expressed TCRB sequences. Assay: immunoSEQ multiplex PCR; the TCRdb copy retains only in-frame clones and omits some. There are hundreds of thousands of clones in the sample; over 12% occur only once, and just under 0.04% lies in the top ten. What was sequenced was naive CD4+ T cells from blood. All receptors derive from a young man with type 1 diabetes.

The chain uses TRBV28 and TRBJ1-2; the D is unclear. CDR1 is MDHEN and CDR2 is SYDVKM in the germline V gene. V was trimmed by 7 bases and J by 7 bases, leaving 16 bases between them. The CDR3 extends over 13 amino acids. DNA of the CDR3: TGTGCCAGCATCACCCCCGGGGAGGGTGGCTACACCTTC. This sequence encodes CASITPGEGGYTF.

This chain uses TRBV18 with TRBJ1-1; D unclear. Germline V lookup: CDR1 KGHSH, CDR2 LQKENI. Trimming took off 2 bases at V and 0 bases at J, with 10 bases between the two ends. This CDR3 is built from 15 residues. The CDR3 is CASSPGEFLNTEAFF. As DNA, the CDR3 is TGTGCCAGCTCACCAGGGGAGTTCCTGAACACTGAAGCTTTCTTT.

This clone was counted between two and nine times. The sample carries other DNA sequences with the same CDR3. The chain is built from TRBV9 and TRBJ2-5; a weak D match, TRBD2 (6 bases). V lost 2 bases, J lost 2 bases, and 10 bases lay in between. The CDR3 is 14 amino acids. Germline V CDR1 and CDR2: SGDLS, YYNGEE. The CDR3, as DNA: TGTGCCAGCAGCGTGGGGACTGCGCAAGAGACCCAGTACTTC. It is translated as CASSVGTAQETQYF.

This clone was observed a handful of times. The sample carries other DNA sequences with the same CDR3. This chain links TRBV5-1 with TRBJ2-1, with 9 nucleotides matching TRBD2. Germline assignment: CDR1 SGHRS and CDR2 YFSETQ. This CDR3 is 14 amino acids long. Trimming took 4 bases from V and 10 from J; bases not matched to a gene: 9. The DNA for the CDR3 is TGCGCCAGCAGCCTGGGGCTAGCGGGAAACGAGCAGTTCTTC. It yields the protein CASSLGLAGNEQFF.

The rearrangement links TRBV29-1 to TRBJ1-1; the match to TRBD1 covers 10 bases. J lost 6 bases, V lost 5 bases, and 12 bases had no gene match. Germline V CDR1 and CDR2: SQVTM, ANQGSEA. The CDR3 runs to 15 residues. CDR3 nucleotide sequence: TGCAGCGTTCCTAGGGGACAGGGGAAAGAGGCTGAAGCTTTCTTT. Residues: CSVPRGQGKEAEAFF.

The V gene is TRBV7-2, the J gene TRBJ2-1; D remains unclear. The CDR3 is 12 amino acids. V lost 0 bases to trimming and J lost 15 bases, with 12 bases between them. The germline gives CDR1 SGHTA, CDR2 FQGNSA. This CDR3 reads CASSLAQAPAFF. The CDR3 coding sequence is TGTGCCAGCAGCTTAGCGCAGGCGCCTGCGTTCTTC.

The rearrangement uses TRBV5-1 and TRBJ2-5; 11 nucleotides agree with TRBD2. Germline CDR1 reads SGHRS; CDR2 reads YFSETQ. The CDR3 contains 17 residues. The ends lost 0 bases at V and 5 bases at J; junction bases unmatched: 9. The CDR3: CASSLGTSGLPRETQYF. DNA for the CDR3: TGCGCCAGCAGCTTGGGGACTAGCGGGCTACCTCGGGAGACCCAGTACTTC.

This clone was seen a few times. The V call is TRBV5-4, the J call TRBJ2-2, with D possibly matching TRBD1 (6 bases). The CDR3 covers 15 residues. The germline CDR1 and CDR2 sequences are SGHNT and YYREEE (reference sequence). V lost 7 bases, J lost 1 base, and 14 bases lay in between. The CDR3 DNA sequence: TGTGCCAGCCGCCTAGAACAGGGGAACACCGGGGAGCTGTTTTTT. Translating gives CASRLEQGNTGELFF.

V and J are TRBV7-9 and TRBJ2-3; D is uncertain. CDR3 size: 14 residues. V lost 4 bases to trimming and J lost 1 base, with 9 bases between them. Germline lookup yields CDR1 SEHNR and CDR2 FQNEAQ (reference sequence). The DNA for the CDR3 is TGTGCCAGCAGCTCGGTAAAAGGCACAGATACGCAGTATTTT. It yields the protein CASSSVKGTDTQYF.

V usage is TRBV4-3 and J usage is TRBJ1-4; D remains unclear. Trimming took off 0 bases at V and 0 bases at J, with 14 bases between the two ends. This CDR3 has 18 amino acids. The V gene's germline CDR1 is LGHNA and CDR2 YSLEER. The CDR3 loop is CASSQDWTRRTTNEKLFF. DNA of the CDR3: TGCGCCAGCAGCCAAGACTGGACCCGACGGACAACTAATGAAAAACTGTTTTTT.

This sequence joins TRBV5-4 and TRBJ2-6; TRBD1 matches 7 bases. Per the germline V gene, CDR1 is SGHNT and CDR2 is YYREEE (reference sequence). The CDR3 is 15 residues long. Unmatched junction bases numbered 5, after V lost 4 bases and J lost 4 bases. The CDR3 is CASSADRAGANVLTF. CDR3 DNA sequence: TGTGCCAGCAGCGCCGACAGGGCCGGGGCCAACGTCCTGACTTTC.

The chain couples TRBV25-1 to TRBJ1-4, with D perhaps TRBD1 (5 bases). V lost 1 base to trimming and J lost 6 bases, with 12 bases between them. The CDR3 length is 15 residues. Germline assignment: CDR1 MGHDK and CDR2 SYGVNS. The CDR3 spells CASSEWRGTDEKLFF. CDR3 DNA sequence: TGTGCCAGCAGTGAATGGAGAGGGACCGATGAAAAACTGTTTTTT.

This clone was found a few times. The CDR3: CSVGRGGYNEQFF. CDR3 coding DNA: TGCAGCGTTGGCAGGGGTGGGTACAATGAGCAGTTCTTC. The J gene is TRBJ2-1, the V gene TRBV29-1; TRBD1 is a possible D gene (6 bases). Trimming took off 4 bases at V and 4 bases at J, with 11 bases between the two ends. CDR1 is SQVTM and CDR2 is ANQGSEA in the germline V gene. The CDR3 is 13 residues long.

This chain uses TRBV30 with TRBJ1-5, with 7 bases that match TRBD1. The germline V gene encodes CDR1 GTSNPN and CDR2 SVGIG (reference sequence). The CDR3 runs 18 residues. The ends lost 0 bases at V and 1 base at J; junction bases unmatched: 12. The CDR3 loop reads CAWSVPWTGGKSNQPQHF. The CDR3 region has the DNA TGTGCCTGGAGTGTACCGTGGACAGGTGGTAAGAGCAATCAGCCCCAGCATTTT.

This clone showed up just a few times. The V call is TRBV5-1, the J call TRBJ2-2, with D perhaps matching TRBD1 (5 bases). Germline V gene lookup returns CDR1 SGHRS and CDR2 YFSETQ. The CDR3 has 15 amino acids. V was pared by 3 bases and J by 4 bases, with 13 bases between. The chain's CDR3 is CASSSGGQVTGELFF. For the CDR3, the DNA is TGCGCCAGCAGCTCTGGTGGACAAGTCACCGGGGAGCTGTTTTTT.

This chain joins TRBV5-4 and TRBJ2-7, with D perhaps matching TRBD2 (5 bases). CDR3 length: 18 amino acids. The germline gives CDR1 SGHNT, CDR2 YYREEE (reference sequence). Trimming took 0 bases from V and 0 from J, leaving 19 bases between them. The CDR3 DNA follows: TGTGCCAGCAGCTTGGACATCCCGCGATCGGGAAGCTCCTACGAGCAGTACTTC. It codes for CASSLDIPRSGSSYEQYF. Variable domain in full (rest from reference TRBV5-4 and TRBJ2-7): ETGVTQSPTHLIKTRGQQVTLRCSSQSGHNTVSWYQQALGQGPQFIFQYYREEENGRGNFPPRFSGLQFPNYSSELNVNALELDDSALYLCASSLDIPRSGSSYEQYFGPGTRLTVT.

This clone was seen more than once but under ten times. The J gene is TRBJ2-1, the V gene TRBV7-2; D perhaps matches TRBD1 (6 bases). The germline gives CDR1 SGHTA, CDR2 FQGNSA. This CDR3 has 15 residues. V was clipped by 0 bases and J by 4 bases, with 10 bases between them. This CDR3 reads CASSLAGAAYNEQFF. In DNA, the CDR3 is TGTGCCAGCAGCTTAGCGGGGGCAGCATACAATGAGCAGTTCTTC.

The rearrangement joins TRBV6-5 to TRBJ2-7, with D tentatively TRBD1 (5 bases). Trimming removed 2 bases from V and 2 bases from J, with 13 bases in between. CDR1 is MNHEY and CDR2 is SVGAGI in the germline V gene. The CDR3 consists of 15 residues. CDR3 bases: TGTGCCAGCAGTTACGGGCGCGGACAAGCCTACGAGCAGTACTTC. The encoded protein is CASSYGRGQAYEQYF.

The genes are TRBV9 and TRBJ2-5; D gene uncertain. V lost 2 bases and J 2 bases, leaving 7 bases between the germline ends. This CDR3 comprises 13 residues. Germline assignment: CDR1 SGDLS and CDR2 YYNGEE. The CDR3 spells CASSVNYQETQYF. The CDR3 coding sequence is TGTGCCAGCAGCGTCAACTATCAAGAGACCCAGTACTTC.

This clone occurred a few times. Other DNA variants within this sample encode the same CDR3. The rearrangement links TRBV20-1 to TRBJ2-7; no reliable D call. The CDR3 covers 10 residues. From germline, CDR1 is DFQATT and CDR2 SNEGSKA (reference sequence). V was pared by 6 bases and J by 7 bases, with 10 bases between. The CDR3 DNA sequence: TGCAGTGCCCGCGAGGAAGAGCAGTACTTC. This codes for CSAREEEQYF.

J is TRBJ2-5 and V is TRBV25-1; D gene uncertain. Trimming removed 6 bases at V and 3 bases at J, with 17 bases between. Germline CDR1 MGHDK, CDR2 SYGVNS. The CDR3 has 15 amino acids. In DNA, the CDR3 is TGTGCCAGCAGGAGCCTAACACCCGGAAAAGAGACCCAGTACTTC. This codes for CASRSLTPGKETQYF.

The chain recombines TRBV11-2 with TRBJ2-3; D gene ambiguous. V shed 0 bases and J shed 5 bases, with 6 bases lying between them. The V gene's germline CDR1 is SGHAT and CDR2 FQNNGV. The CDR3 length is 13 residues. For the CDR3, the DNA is TGTGCCAGCAGCTTAGATTTAATAGATACGCAGTATTTT. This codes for CASSLDLIDTQYF.

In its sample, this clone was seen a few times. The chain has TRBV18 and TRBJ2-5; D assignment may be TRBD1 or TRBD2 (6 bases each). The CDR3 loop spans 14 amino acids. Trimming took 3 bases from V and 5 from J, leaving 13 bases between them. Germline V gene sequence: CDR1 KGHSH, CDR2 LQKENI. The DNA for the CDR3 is TGTGCCAGCTCACCGGGGGGCGGCGATGAGACCCAGTACTTC. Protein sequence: CASSPGGGDETQYF.

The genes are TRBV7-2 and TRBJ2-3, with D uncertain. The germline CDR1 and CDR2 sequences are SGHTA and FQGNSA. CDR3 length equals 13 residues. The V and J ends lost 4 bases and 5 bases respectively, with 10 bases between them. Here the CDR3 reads CASSSRGRDTQYF. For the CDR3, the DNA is TGTGCCAGCAGCTCCAGAGGTCGAGATACGCAGTATTTT.

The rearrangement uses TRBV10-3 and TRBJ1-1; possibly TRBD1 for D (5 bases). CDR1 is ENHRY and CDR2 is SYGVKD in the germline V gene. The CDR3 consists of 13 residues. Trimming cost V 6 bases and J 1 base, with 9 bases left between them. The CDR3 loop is CAIRSTGNTEAFF. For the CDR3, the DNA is TGTGCCATCAGGTCAACAGGGAACACTGAAGCTTTCTTT.

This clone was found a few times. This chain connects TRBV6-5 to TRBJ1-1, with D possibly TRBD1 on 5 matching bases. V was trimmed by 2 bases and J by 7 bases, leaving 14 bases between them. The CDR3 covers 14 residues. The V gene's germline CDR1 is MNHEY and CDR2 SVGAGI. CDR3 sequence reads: CASSYAFAGIEAFF. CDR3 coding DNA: TGTGCCAGCAGTTACGCCTTCGCAGGGATTGAAGCTTTCTTT.

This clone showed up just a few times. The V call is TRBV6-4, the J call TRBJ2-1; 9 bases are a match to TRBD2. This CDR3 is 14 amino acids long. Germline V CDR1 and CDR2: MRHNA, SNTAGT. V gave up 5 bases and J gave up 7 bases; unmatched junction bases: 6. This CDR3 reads CASSPIAGVNEQFF. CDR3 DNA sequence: TGTGCCAGCAGTCCCATAGCGGGAGTGAATGAGCAGTTCTTC.

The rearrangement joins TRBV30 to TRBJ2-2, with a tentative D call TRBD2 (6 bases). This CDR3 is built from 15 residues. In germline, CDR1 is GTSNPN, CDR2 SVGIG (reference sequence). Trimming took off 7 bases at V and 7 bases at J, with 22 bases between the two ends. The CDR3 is CAFCGTPGGGGELFF. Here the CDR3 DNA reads TGTGCCTTCTGCGGGACCCCCGGAGGTGGCGGGGAGCTGTTTTTT.

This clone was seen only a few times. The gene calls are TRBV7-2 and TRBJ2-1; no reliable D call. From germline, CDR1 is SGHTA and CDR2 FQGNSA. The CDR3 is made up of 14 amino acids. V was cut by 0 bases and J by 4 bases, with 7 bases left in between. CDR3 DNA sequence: TGTGCCAGCAGCTTAGCCGACCCATACAATGAGCAGTTCTTC. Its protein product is CASSLADPYNEQFF.